This T cell receptor (beta chain) came from a study of PD-L1 blockade in urothelial cancer. Whole-study context: The number of prior chemotherapy regimens per patient was 0 to 3. Blood was tested 3 weeks (second dose) and 6 weeks into treatment. Study conclusions and caveats: Pretreatment TCR clonality in blood under the median foretold superior survival.

The germline V gene encodes CDR1 SGHTA and CDR2 FQGNSA. The CDR3 is 16 residues long. Trimming shortened V by 4 bases and J by 5 bases, and 20 bases separated the two germline ends. Remarks on this clone: What it binds is unknown.

Time point described: pretreatment peripheral blood. Each patient's cancer was a locally advanced or metastatic urothelial carcinoma. Only in-frame clones appear in the TCRdb table, and some are missing; sequencing was by immunoSEQ multiplex PCR. The data show some 46,000 clones, approximately 80% seen once. This TCR was recovered from a man in his 60s with urothelial cancer. The chain is built from TRBV7-2 and TRBJ1-1; perhaps TRBD1 as D (6 bases). Specimen: PBMCs, collected around atezolizumab (anti-PD-L1) treatment. The CDR3 DNA follows: TGTGCCAGCAGCTCAAGCGGGACACGAAGGCATACTGAAGCTTTCTTT. Translation gives CASSSSGTRRHTEAFF.